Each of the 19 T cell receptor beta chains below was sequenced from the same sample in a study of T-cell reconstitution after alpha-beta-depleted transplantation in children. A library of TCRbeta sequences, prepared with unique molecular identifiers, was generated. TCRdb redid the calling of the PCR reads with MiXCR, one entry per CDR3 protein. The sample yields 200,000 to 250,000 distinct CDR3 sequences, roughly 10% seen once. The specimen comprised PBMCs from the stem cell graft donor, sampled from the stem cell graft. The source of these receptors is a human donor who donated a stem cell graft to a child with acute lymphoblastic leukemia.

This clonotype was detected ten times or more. CDR3 amino acids: CAINQGPEQYF. DNA for the CDR3: TGTGCCATCAACCAGGGTCCGGAGCAGTACTTC. The chain combines TRBV10-3 with TRBJ2-7; maybe TRBD1 (5 bases). The germline CDR1 and CDR2 sequences are ENHRY and SYGVKD. The V and J ends lost 7 bases and 7 bases respectively, with 11 bases between them. The CDR3 has 11 residues.

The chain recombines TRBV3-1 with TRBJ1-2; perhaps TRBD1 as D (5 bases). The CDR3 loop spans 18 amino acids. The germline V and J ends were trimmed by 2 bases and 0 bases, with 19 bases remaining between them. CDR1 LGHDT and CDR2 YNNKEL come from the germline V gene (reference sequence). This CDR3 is CASSQYVTATISNYGYTF. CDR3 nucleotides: TGTGCCAGCAGCCAATACGTGACAGCTACGATTTCTAACTATGGCTACACCTTC.

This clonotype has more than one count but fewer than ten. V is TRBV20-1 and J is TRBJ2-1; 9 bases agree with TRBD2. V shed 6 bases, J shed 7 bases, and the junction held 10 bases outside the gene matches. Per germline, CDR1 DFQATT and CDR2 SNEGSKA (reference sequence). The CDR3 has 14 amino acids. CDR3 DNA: TGCAGTGCGCCGGTACTAGCGGGTGGGAATGAGCAGTTCTTC. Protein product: CSAPVLAGGNEQFF.

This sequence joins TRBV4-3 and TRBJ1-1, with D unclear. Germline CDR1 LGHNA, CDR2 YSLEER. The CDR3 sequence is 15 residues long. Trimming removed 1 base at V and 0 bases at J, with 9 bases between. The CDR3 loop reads CASSQGGLMNTEAFF. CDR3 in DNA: TGCGCCAGCAGCCAAGGTGGGCTGATGAACACTGAAGCTTTCTTT.

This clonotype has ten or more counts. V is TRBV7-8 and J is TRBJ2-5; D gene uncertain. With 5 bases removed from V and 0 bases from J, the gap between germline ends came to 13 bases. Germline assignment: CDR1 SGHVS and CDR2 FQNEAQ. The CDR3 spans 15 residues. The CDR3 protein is CASSPNLGYQETQYF. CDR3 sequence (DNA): TGTGCCAGCAGCCCCAATTTGGGCTACCAAGAGACCCAGTACTTC.

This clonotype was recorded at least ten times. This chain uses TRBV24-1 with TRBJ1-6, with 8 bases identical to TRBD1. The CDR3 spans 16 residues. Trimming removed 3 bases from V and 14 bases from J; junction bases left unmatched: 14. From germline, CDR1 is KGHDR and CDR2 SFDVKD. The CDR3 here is CATSDPGDRPFEALHF. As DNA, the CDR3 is TGTGCCACCAGTGATCCCGGGGACAGGCCCTTCGAGGCCCTCCACTTT.

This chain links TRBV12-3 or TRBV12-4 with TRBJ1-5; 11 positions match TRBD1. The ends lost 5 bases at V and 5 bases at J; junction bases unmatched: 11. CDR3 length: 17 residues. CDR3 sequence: CASSLWTGGERDQPQHF. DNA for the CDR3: TGTGCCAGCAGTCTCTGGACAGGGGGCGAGAGGGATCAGCCCCAGCATTTT.

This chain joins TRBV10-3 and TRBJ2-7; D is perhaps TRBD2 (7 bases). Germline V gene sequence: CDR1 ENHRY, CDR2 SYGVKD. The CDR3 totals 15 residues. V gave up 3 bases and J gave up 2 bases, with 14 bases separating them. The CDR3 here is CAISDPGEGAYEQYF. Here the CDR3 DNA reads TGTGCCATCAGTGACCCCGGGGAGGGGGCCTACGAGCAGTACTTC.

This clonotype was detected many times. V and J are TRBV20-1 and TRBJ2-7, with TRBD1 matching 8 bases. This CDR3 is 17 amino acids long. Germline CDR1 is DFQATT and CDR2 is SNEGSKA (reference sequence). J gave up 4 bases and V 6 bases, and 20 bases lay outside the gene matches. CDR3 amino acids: CSAQRITGGQPRYEQYF. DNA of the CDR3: TGCAGTGCGCAGCGCATTACAGGGGGACAGCCTAGATACGAGCAGTACTTC.

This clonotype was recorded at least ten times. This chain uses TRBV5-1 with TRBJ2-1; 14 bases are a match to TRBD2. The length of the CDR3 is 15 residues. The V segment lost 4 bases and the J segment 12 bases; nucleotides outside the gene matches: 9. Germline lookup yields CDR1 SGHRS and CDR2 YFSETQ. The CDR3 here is CASSPGLAGVIWQFF. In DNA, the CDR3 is TGCGCCAGCAGCCCGGGACTAGCGGGGGTAATCTGGCAGTTCTTC.

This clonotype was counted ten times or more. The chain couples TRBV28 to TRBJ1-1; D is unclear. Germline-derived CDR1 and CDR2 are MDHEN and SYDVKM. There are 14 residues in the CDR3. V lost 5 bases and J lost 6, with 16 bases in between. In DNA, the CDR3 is TGTGCCAGCAGTGCGGGGAATAGGTTGCCTGAAGCTTTCTTT. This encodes CASSAGNRLPEAFF.

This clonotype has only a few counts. The CDR3 protein is CSVDGGTASYEQYF. The CDR3 DNA is TGCAGCGTTGACGGGGGCACGGCGAGTTACGAGCAGTACTTC. This chain connects TRBV29-1 to TRBJ2-7; either TRBD1 or TRBD2 may fit D (6 bases each). Deletions cut 3 bases from V and 4 bases from J, with 16 bases between. Germline CDR1 SQVTM, CDR2 ANQGSEA. CDR3 length: 14 amino acids.

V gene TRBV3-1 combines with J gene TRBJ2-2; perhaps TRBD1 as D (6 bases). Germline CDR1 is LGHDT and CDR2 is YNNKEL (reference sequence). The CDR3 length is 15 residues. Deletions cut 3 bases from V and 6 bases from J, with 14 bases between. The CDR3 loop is CASSQVPTGPGELFF. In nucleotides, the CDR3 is TGTGCCAGCAGCCAGGTCCCCACAGGGCCCGGGGAGCTGTTTTTT.

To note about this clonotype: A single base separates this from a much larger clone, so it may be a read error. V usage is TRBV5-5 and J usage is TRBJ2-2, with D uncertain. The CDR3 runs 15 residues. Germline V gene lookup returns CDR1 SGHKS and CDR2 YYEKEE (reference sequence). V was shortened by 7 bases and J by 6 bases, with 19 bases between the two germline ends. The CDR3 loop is CASRASLGGAGELFF. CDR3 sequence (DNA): TGTGCCAGCCGCGCGTCCCTTGGTGGAGCCGGGGAGCTGTTTTTT.

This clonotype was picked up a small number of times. CDR3 DNA: TGTGCCAGCAGTACTCTAAGCTCTGGAAACACCATATATTTT. It specifies CASSTLSSGNTIYF. V and J are TRBV25-1 and TRBJ1-3; D is ambiguous. From germline, CDR1 is MGHDK and CDR2 SYGVNS. Trimming removed 5 bases at V and 0 bases at J, with 8 bases between. The CDR3 extends over 14 amino acids. The variable domain in full, with the rest retrieved from reference TRBV25-1 and TRBJ1-3, is EADIYQTPRYLVIGTGKKITLECSQTMGHDKMYWYQQDPGMELHLIHYSYGVNSTEKGDLSSESTVSRIRTEHFPLTLESARPSHTSQYLCASSTLSSGNTIYFGEGSWLTVV.

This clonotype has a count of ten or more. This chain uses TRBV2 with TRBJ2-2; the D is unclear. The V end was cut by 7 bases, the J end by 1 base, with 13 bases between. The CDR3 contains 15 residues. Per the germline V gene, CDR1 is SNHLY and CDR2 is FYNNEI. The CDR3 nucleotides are TGTGCCAGCATTCCCACGGGCCTGAACACCGGGGAGCTGTTTTTT. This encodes CASIPTGLNTGELFF.

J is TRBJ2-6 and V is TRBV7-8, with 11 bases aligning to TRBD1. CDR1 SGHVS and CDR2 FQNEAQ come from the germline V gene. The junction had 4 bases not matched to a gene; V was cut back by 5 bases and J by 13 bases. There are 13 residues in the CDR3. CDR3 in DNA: TGTGCCAGCAGCGCGGGACAGGGGGGGGTCCTGACTTTC. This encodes CASSAGQGGVLTF.

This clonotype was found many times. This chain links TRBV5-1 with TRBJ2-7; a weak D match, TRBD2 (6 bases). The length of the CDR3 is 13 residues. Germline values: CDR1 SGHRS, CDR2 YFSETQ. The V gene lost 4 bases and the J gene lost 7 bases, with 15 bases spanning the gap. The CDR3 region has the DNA TGCGCCAGCAGCCTGGGGGAGGAGGAGGAGCAGTACTTC. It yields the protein CASSLGEEEEQYF.

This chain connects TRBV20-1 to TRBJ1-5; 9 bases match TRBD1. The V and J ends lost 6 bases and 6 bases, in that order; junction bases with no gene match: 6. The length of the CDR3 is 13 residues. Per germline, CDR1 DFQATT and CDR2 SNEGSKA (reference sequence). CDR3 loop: CSARTGELQPQHF. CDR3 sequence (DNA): TGCAGTGCCAGGACAGGGGAGCTTCAGCCCCAGCATTTT.